The present entry profiles one T cell receptor beta chain with its context. This entry comes from a study of blood T cell repertoires in COVID-19. About the study: The origin of the acute and convalescent COVID-19 samples was the United States, Italy and Spain.

All recovered Cohort 3 donors got two negative PCRs, got clearance, or saw symptom resolution. Profiling relied on immunoSEQ multiplex PCR, and the TCRdb table lists in-frame clones only, not all of them. The repertoire includes a few hundred thousand clones, around 89% of them detected once, and approximately 1.2% sits in the top ten. The J segment lost 3 bases and the V segment lost 8 bases, leaving 2 bases of the junction unmatched. The CDR3 runs 13 residues. Germline V gene data show CDR1 as ENHRY and CDR2 as SYGVKD. The chain couples TRBV10-3 to TRBJ1-2; 11 bases align to TRBD1. The origin of this receptor is a man younger than 45 who had recovered from COVID-19. Sequencing was done on a sample of PBMCs or T cells enriched from blood (not recorded which). CDR3 in DNA: TGTGCCATCGGGGGACAGGGGGACTATGGCTACACCTTC. Its protein is CAIGGQGDYGYTF.